What follows are 22 T cell receptor beta chains derived from one specimen sequenced in a study of prognosis after radiotherapy for stage I lung cancer. Multiplex PCR in two rounds served to amplify TCR beta CDR3 from genomic DNA. Round one of PCR was performed, and it used primers specific to each TRBV and TRBJ gene. TCRdb reprocessed the multiplex PCR reads via MiXCR and lists one record per CDR3 protein. The table shows 15,000 to 20,000 distinct CDR3 sequences, with around 30% occurring only once. Source: PBMCs, taken before or after stereotactic body radiation therapy (not recorded which). The receptors were gathered from a donor of 50 years or more with non-small cell lung cancer.

This clonotype is judged medium-sized (0.01 to 0.1%). The CDR3 spells CSADDRSEQFF. In DNA form, the CDR3 reads TGCAGTGCTGATGACAGATCTGAGCAGTTCTTC. The chain recombines TRBV20-1 with TRBJ2-1; the D gene is possibly TRBD1 (5 bases). V was cut by 5 bases and J by 9 bases, with 11 bases left in between. The CDR3 spans 11 residues. The germline gives CDR1 DFQATT, CDR2 SNEGSKA (reference sequence).

This clonotype was counted at least ten times. The chain employs TRBV3-1 and TRBJ2-7; no definite D call. This CDR3 region has 11 residues. V was pared by 2 bases and J by 4 bases, with 3 bases between. CDR1 LGHDT and CDR2 YNNKEL come from the germline V gene (reference sequence). The CDR3 sequence is CASSQMYEQYF. The CDR3 bases are TGTGCCAGCAGCCAAATGTACGAGCAGTACTTC.

By share, this clonotype ranks as medium-sized (0.01 to 0.1%). The chain employs TRBV6-2 or TRBV6-3 and TRBJ1-5; weak D call: TRBD1 (6 bases). V was clipped by 6 bases and J by 11 bases, with 17 bases between them. Per the germline V gene, CDR1 is MNHEY and CDR2 is SVGEGT. The CDR3 spans 13 residues. CDR3 bases: TGTGCCAGCAGCGACAGGTTCCCAGAAGCCCAGCATTTT. Protein product: CASSDRFPEAQHF.

This clonotype was seen at least ten times. The rearrangement joins TRBV24-1 to TRBJ2-1, with D possibly called TRBD1 or TRBD2 (5 bases each). Germline CDR1 and CDR2: KGHDR and SFDVKD. This CDR3 region has 14 residues. Trimming removed 5 bases from V and 6 bases from J, with 13 bases in between. CDR3 coding DNA: TGTGCCACCAGTGGTAGAGCGGACATCAATGAGCAGTTCTTC. This encodes CATSGRADINEQFF.

By sample share, this clonotype is medium-sized (0.01 to 0.1%). This sequence joins TRBV12-3 or TRBV12-4 and TRBJ2-7, with D uncertain. There are 11 residues in the CDR3. V was clipped by 5 bases and J by 3 bases, with 5 bases between them. The CDR3 loop reads CASSLHYEQYF. As DNA, the CDR3 is TGTGCCAGCAGTCTCCACTACGAGCAGTACTTC.

V and J are TRBV7-9 and TRBJ2-5; 11 nucleotides align to TRBD2. The CDR3 contains 15 residues. V gave up 7 bases and J gave up 2 bases; unmatched junction bases: 6. Germline assignment: CDR1 SEHNR and CDR2 FQNEAQ (reference sequence). This CDR3 is CASILAGALQETQYF. CDR3 coding DNA: TGTGCCAGCATACTAGCGGGGGCCCTTCAAGAGACCCAGTACTTC.

This clonotype is termed medium-sized. The V gene is TRBV20-1, the J gene TRBJ1-6, with D possibly matching TRBD1 (6 bases). V was pared by 0 bases and J by 8 bases, with 14 bases between. Germline CDR1 and CDR2: DFQATT and SNEGSKA (reference sequence). This CDR3 has 15 amino acids. CDR3 sequence (DNA): TGCAGTGCTAGAGACCCCCGACAGGACCATTCACCCCTCCACTTT. This gives the protein CSARDPRQDHSPLHF.

V usage is TRBV20-1 and J usage is TRBJ2-3; 9 positions agree with TRBD1. After removal of 6 bases from V and 5 bases from J, the junction contained 6 bases not matched to a gene. The CDR3 totals 13 residues. Germline values: CDR1 DFQATT, CDR2 SNEGSKA (reference sequence). The CDR3 DNA reads TGCAGTGCAACAGGGGGCCTTAGAGATACGCAGTATTTT. This sequence encodes CSATGGLRDTQYF.

Remarks on this clonotype: A far larger clone differs by one base, so this is likely a read error. The rearrangement uses TRBV20-1 and TRBJ2-1, with 8 bases aligning to TRBD1. The DNA end favors TRBJ2-5, so the J call may be wrong. The CDR3 is 14 residues long. The germline CDR1 and CDR2 sequences are DFQATT and SNEGSKA (reference sequence). The CDR3 bases are TGCAGTGCTGGGACAGGACAGAGCCAAGAGACCCAGTACTTC. Protein product: CSAGTGQSQETQYF.

This clonotype was seen at least ten times. V usage is TRBV10-3 and J usage is TRBJ2-7; 7 nucleotides line up with TRBD1. J lost 2 bases, V lost 10 bases, and 5 bases had no gene match. Germline V gene data show CDR1 as ENHRY and CDR2 as SYGVKD. This CDR3 contains 12 residues. The CDR3 region is CATGQITYEQYF. The CDR3 bases are TGTGCCACGGGACAGATAACCTACGAGCAGTACTTC.

The chain combines TRBV28 with TRBJ2-1, with D tentatively TRBD1 (6 bases). The V gene lost 7 bases and the J gene lost 4 bases, with 20 bases spanning the gap. Germline V gene lookup returns CDR1 MDHEN and CDR2 SYDVKM. The length of the CDR3 is 16 residues. The CDR3 loop reads CASMMSGHSSYNEQFF. CDR3 sequence (DNA): TGTGCCAGCATGATGTCGGGACATAGCTCATACAATGAGCAGTTCTTC. The entire variable domain, with the rest obtained from reference TRBV28 and TRBJ2-1, is as follows: DVKVTQSSRYLVKRTGEKVFLECVQDMDHENMFWYRQDPGLGLRLIYFSYDVKMKEKGDIPEGYSVSREKKERFSLILESASTNQTSMYLCASMMSGHSSYNEQFFGPGTRLTVL.

J is TRBJ1-2 and V is TRBV6-2 or TRBV6-3; 8 nucleotides agree with TRBD1. Germline V gives CDR1 MNHEY, CDR2 SVGEGT. There are 16 residues in the CDR3. V lost 5 bases, J lost 14 bases, and 22 bases stayed unmatched. DNA of the CDR3: TGTGCCAGCAGTACAGGGGGACGGCATAGAAGAACTATGGCTACCTTC. Its translation is CASSTGGRHRRTMATF.

With regard to this clonotype: This may be a read error: a much more frequent sequence differs by one nucleotide. This rearrangement joins TRBV20-1 to TRBJ1-2; unclear D gene. Germline loops: CDR1 DFQATT, CDR2 SNEGSKA (reference sequence). The CDR3 loop spans 13 amino acids. Written as DNA, the CDR3 is TGCAGAGAGAATCCCACAGCCCCGTATGGCTACACCTTC. Its translation is CRENPTAPYGYTF.

To note about this clonotype: The junction departs from the called germline gene at one end, perhaps through a read error. The CDR3 bases are TGTGCCAGCAGTGTGCTCGGACAGGGGGCAGGAAAACTGTTCTTT. Translation gives CASSVLGQGAGKLFF. The rearrangement uses TRBV12-3 or TRBV12-4 and TRBJ1-4; 11 bases fit TRBD1. The length of the CDR3 is 15 residues.

This clonotype was counted at least ten times. The rearrangement links TRBV4-1 to TRBJ2-4, with D unclear. The V gene lost 1 base and the J gene lost 3 bases, with 10 bases spanning the gap. CDR3 length equals 15 residues. Germline V lookup: CDR1 MGHRA, CDR2 YSYEKL. The CDR3, as DNA: TGCGCCAGCAGCCAAGTTTTGTCTAACAAAAACATTCAGTACTTC. Its translation is CASSQVLSNKNIQYF.

This clonotype was observed many times. This chain joins TRBV15 and TRBJ2-3; D is unresolved. V was shortened by 1 base and J by 0 bases, with 8 bases between the two germline ends. CDR3 length: 15 residues. CDR1 LNHNV and CDR2 YYDKDF come from the germline V gene (reference sequence). CDR3 amino acids: CATSRGAGSTDTQYF. The CDR3 region has the DNA TGTGCCACCAGCAGAGGAGCCGGGAGCACAGATACGCAGTATTTT.

As to this clonotype: This likely came from a read error, as a far larger clone is one base away. V is TRBV6-6 and J is TRBJ1-1; the D is unclear. The V gene's germline CDR1 is MNHNY and CDR2 SVGAGI (reference sequence). CDR3 size: 11 residues. CDR3 residues: CGSSYSLETFF. The CDR3 nucleotides read TGTGGCAGCAGTTACTCGTTGGAAACTTTCTTT.

This clonotype was seen repeatedly, ten times or more. The rearrangement joins TRBV2 to TRBJ2-5; the match to TRBD1 covers 8 bases. Trimming cost V 4 bases and J 9 bases; bases outside gene matches: 13. Germline V gives CDR1 SNHLY, CDR2 FYNNEI. This CDR3 region has 15 residues. The CDR3 here is CASSGDRGPAGAQYF. In DNA form, the CDR3 reads TGTGCCAGCAGTGGAGACAGGGGACCTGCCGGGGCCCAGTACTTC.

This chain links TRBV20-1 with TRBJ2-5; tentative D call: TRBD2 (6 bases). Looked up from germline, CDR1 is DFQATT and CDR2 is SNEGSKA (reference sequence). CDR3 length: 13 residues. Trimming removed 2 bases from V and 12 bases from J, with 19 bases in between. Written as DNA, the CDR3 is TGCAGTGCTAGACTAGCGAGCCAAGAAACCAAGTACTTC. This translates into CSARLASQETKYF.

About this clonotype: The DNA is omitted, as the CDR3 cannot be located on it reliably, and the CDR3 follows TCRdb's listing. The chain carries TRBV6-1 and TRBJ2-2. Germline-derived CDR1 and CDR2 are MNHNS and SASEGT. The CDR3 spans 18 residues, counting both ends. CDR3 sequence reads: CASSGGYIQYFGAGELFF.

This clonotype was recorded once. The junction does not match germline at one end; this may be a read error. The rearrangement joins TRBV28 to TRBJ2-2; 7 nucleotides align to TRBD2. CDR1 and CDR2 from the germline V gene are MDHEN and SYDVKM. This CDR3 has 16 amino acids. The CDR3 reads CSTAGGREFSTGELFF. CDR3 DNA: TGTTCCACCGCCGGCGGGAGAGAGTTCAGCACCGGGGAGCTTTTTTTT.

This clonotype is labeled as medium-sized. The rearrangement joins TRBV19 to TRBJ2-1, with D unclear. Germline V gene data show CDR1 as LNHDA and CDR2 as SQIVND (reference sequence). CDR3 length equals 13 residues. Deletions cut 0 bases from V and 10 bases from J, with 10 bases between. Here the CDR3 reads CASSIERVGEQFF. CDR3 nucleotides: TGTGCCAGTAGTATAGAAAGGGTGGGAGAGCAGTTCTTC. The complete variable domain, with remaining parts taken from reference TRBV19 and TRBJ2-1, reads DGGITQSPKYLFRKEGQNVTLSCEQNLNHDAMYWYRQDPGQGLRLIYYSQIVNDFQKGDIAEGYSVSREKKESFPLTVTSAQKNPTAFYLCASSIERVGEQFFGPGTRLTVL.